This record covers a single T cell receptor (beta chain). This specimen comes from a study of chemoradiotherapy in HPV16-positive cancers. This table comes from immunoSEQ multiplex PCR, and its TCRdb copy is limited to in-frame clones, with some not included. The sample consists of around 3,500 clones, approximately 96% of them appearing once. Germline values: CDR1 SGHAT, CDR2 FQNNGV. V lost 3 bases and J lost 3; bases outside the gene matches: 4. This CDR3 has 15 residues. Sample acquisition took place from a patient who underwent chemoradiotherapy. This receptor was identified in a human donor with HPV-associated anogenital cancer. The chain uses TRBV11-2 and TRBJ2-7, with 11 bases fitting TRBD2. The CDR3 protein is CASSFSSGGYYEQYF. The CDR3 DNA follows: TGTGCCAGCAGCTTCTCTAGCGGGGGGTACTACGAGCAGTACTTC.